A single T cell receptor (beta chain) is shown here with its context. Per the germline V gene, CDR1 is LNHDA and CDR2 is SQIVND (reference sequence). The CDR3 covers 14 residues. V lost 3 bases and J lost 6, with 12 bases in between. This sample was included in a study of T cells in localized non-small cell lung cancer. The table came from immunoSEQ multiplex PCR; TCRdb's copy has only in-frame clones and leaves some out. This sample yields about 33,000 clones, of which 75% to 90% are seen a single time; roughly 4.5% belongs to the top ten. This specimen was peripheral blood, taken before any cancer treatment. The origin of this receptor is a man aged 40-75 years with stage I lung adenocarcinoma. The chain couples TRBV19 to TRBJ2-1; TRBD2 is a possible D gene (6 bases). CDR3: CASSIYRGGNEQFF. DNA for the CDR3: TGTGCCAGTAGTATTTATCGGGGAGGCAATGAGCAGTTCTTC.